These 20 T cell receptor beta chains originate from one sample sequenced in a study of cytomegalovirus exposure and HLA in healthy donors. PCR involved 60 Vbeta and 13 Jbeta primers. Repertoires were generated with immunoSEQ multiplex PCR, while TCRdb's copy carries only in-frame clones and drops some. The sample holds 170,000 or so clones, 65% to 80% seen once. Sequenced input: PBMCs. These receptors all come from a woman aged 45 to 65 in good health and CMV-seropositive.

The chain is built from TRBV19 and TRBJ1-4; D unclear. The CDR3 has 15 residues. Deletions cut 5 bases from V and 0 bases from J, with 10 bases between. CDR1 is LNHDA, CDR2 SQIVND, per germline (reference sequence). CDR3 loop: CASSVNTATNEKLFF. The CDR3 DNA follows: TGTGCCAGTAGTGTAAACACCGCAACTAATGAAAAACTGTTTTTT.

The rearrangement links TRBV10-3 to TRBJ2-1; D not certain. CDR1 is ENHRY, CDR2 SYGVKD, per germline. Trimming removed 6 bases from V and 5 bases from J, with 11 bases in between. The CDR3 is 13 residues long. The CDR3 DNA sequence: TGTGCCATCAGACGAGATGGTCACAATGAGCAGTTCTTC. This encodes CAIRRDGHNEQFF.

The V gene is TRBV29-1, the J gene TRBJ1-1; a possible D gene is TRBD1 (5 bases). V lost 5 bases to trimming and J lost 1 base, with 14 bases between them. The germline V gene has CDR1 SQVTM and CDR2 ANQGSEA. This CDR3 has 14 amino acids. The CDR3 DNA reads as TGCAGCGTTTCGGAGGGGTCTTGGAACACTGAAGCTTTCTTT. Its translation is CSVSEGSWNTEAFF.

This clone was counted between two and nine times. The V and J genes are TRBV19 and TRBJ2-7, with TRBD1 identical over 8 bases. Per the germline V gene, CDR1 is LNHDA and CDR2 is SQIVND (reference sequence). With 3 bases clipped from V and 5 bases from J, the junction kept 6 bases outside the gene matches. The length of the CDR3 is 14 residues. CDR3 protein: CASSIQATGDEQYF. The CDR3 nucleotides read TGTGCCAGTAGTATCCAAGCGACAGGGGACGAGCAGTACTTC.

The V call is TRBV15, the J call TRBJ2-7, with 9 bases identical to TRBD1. Germline CDR1 reads LNHNV; CDR2 reads YYDKDF (reference sequence). The CDR3 has 13 residues. The ends lost 5 bases at V and 5 bases at J; junction bases unmatched: 4. The chain's CDR3 is CATSAGQGHEQYF. CDR3 in DNA: TGTGCCACCAGCGCGGGACAGGGTCACGAGCAGTACTTC.

The chain employs TRBV6-1 and TRBJ2-3; D uncertain. Germline CDR1 is MNHNS and CDR2 is SASEGT. V was clipped by 3 bases and J by 8 bases, with 9 bases between them. This CDR3 has 12 amino acids. The CDR3 spells CASSEASGTQYF. CDR3 bases: TGTGCCAGCAGTGAGGCGTCAGGTACGCAGTATTTT.

This clone occurred once. The chain recombines TRBV19 with TRBJ2-7; tentatively, D is TRBD1 (6 bases). The V and J ends lost 9 bases and 5 bases respectively, with 20 bases between them. From germline, CDR1 is LNHDA and CDR2 SQIVND (reference sequence). The CDR3 has 14 residues. CDR3 sequence (DNA): TGTGCCAGAGCCCTTGCTACAGGGATGGACGAGCAGTACTTC. Translated: CARALATGMDEQYF.

The V call is TRBV2, the J call TRBJ1-5; possible D gene TRBD1, 5 bases. CDR3 size: 13 residues. Germline CDR1 reads SNHLY; CDR2 reads FYNNEI. V shed 2 bases and J shed 12 bases, with 14 bases lying between them. DNA for the CDR3: TGTGCCAGCAGTGAAACGGGGGGTATCCGCCAGCATTTT. It is translated as CASSETGGIRQHF.

The CDR3 protein is CASSQDRDYEQYF. DNA for the CDR3: TGTGCCAGCAGCCAGGACCGGGACTACGAGCAGTACTTC. The chain couples TRBV7-6 to TRBJ2-7, with D maybe TRBD2 (5 bases). V was trimmed by 5 bases and J by 3 bases, leaving 11 bases between them. CDR1 and CDR2 from the germline V gene are SGHVS and FNYEAQ. This CDR3 has 13 residues.

The rearrangement joins TRBV5-6 to TRBJ2-7, with a tentative D call TRBD1 (5 bases). The CDR3 totals 15 residues. Trimming pared 6 bases from V and 6 bases from J, leaving 22 bases between. The germline CDR1 and CDR2 sequences are SGHDT and YYEEEE. The CDR3 protein is CASIPLGPSPTEQYF. CDR3 coding DNA: TGTGCCAGCATCCCTTTGGGGCCGTCCCCCACCGAGCAGTACTTC.

This clone has more than one count but fewer than ten. V usage is TRBV19 and J usage is TRBJ1-1; 7 bases match TRBD1. The V gene end was trimmed by 3 bases and the J gene end by 8 bases; junction bases not matched to a gene: 3. Germline V CDR1 and CDR2: LNHDA, SQIVND (reference sequence). This CDR3 is built from 12 residues. In nucleotides, the CDR3 is TGTGCCAGTAGTATGAGACAGGGAGAAGCTTTCTTT. Translation gives CASSMRQGEAFF.

This clone showed up just a few times. The chain employs TRBV11-3 and TRBJ2-1; 9 positions agree with TRBD2. The CDR3 runs to 16 residues. V trimming: 8 bases; J trimming: 1 base; junction bases outside the gene matches: 9. CDR1 is SGHNT, CDR2 YENEEA, per germline. In nucleotides, the CDR3 is TGTGCCAGCGGTCGCGGGGGGGCATGGTCCTACAATGAGCAGTTCTTC. Amino acid sequence: CASGRGGAWSYNEQFF.

The rearrangement joins TRBV6-5 to TRBJ2-3; D unresolved. V lost 8 bases, J lost 1 base, and 7 bases lay in between. Germline assignment: CDR1 MNHEY and CDR2 SVGAGI. The CDR3 totals 12 residues. CDR3 DNA: TGTGCCAGCGGCCCACGCACAGATACGCAGTATTTT. Protein: CASGPRTDTQYF.

The rearrangement links TRBV9 to TRBJ2-1; a weak D match, TRBD2 (6 bases). The germline V gene has CDR1 SGDLS and CDR2 YYNGEE. The CDR3 has 15 residues. V was shortened by 0 bases and J by 3 bases, with 10 bases between the two germline ends. The CDR3 is CASSVAGDSYNEQFF. Written as DNA, the CDR3 is TGTGCCAGCAGCGTAGCGGGGGATAGCTACAATGAGCAGTTCTTC.

This clone was picked up a small number of times. The V gene is TRBV19, the J gene TRBJ2-7; D is perhaps TRBD2 (6 bases). From germline, CDR1 is LNHDA and CDR2 SQIVND (reference sequence). V shed 4 bases and J shed 6 bases, with 19 bases lying between them. This CDR3 region has 15 residues. The DNA of the CDR3 is TGTGCCAGTAGTACACCCAGCGGCGGGGTCGGCGAGCAGTACTTC. It codes for CASSTPSGGVGEQYF.

V gene TRBV30 combines with J gene TRBJ2-6; 8 nucleotides line up with TRBD2. Germline CDR1 GTSNPN, CDR2 SVGIG (reference sequence). CDR3 length: 14 residues. The J segment lost 6 bases and the V segment lost 4 bases, leaving 5 bases of the junction unmatched. CDR3 coding DNA: TGTGCCTGGACCCCGGGGGGGATGGCCAACGTCCTGACTTTC. Protein product: CAWTPGGMANVLTF.

This clone came up a few times. J is TRBJ1-6 and V is TRBV15; D is possibly TRBD1 (6 bases). The CDR3 is 14 residues long. CDR1 and CDR2 from the germline V gene are LNHNV and YYDKDF (reference sequence). V gave up 2 bases and J gave up 6 bases, with 8 bases separating them. The CDR3 nucleotides are TGTGCCACCAGCAGAAAAGGGGGTAATTCACCCCTCCACTTT. Translation: CATSRKGGNSPLHF.

In nucleotides, the CDR3 is TGTGCCAGCAGTGAGGGAGGGGATGCTAATGGCTACACCTTC. It translates to CASSEGGDANGYTF. V and J are TRBV25-1 and TRBJ1-2, with a possible D match to TRBD1 (5 bases). There are 14 residues in the CDR3. Trimming left V 3 bases short and J 6 bases short, with 14 bases between. Germline V gene lookup returns CDR1 MGHDK and CDR2 SYGVNS.

This chain uses TRBV5-1 with TRBJ1-3; 9 positions match TRBD1. The CDR3 has 14 amino acids. Germline-derived CDR1 and CDR2 are SGHRS and YFSETQ. V was pared by 3 bases and J by 4 bases, with 2 bases of the junction left unmatched. CDR3 nucleotide sequence: TGCGCCAGCAGCTCCGGGACAGGGGGAAACACCATATATTTT. Translation: CASSSGTGGNTIYF.

This chain joins TRBV28 and TRBJ2-7; 8 bases are a match to TRBD1. The germline CDR1 and CDR2 sequences are MDHEN and SYDVKM. This CDR3 is 16 amino acids long. V trimming: 6 bases; J trimming: 2 bases; junction bases outside the gene matches: 12. CDR3 sequence reads: CASRVIGTGPPYEQYF. CDR3 nucleotide sequence: TGTGCCAGCAGGGTCATTGGGACAGGTCCGCCCTACGAGCAGTACTTC.